The T cell receptor beta chain under discussion was sequenced for a study of blood T cells in healthy people across ages. Study conclusions and caveats: Getting older went along with TCR beta diversity per million T cells dropping roughly linearly.

The germline gives CDR1 SNHLY, CDR2 FYNNEI. The CDR3 covers 14 residues. The J segment lost 7 bases and the V segment lost 5 bases, leaving 6 bases of the junction unmatched. This clonotype was observed many times. As yet, its antigen is unknown. A J-beta primer mix and a sample-barcoded 5' primer were used in a second PCR of roughly 6 to 12 cycles. TCRdb passed the 5' RACE reads through MiXCR, listing each CDR3 protein once. Counted here are hundreds of thousands of distinct CDR3 sequences, about 42% occurring once; the ten biggest clones make up under 20%. The sequence derives from a man in his fifties or sixties in good health. Material for sequencing was blood. The rearrangement links TRBV2 to TRBJ2-5, with 11 bases fitting TRBD2. The CDR3 protein is CASSRGLAETTQYF. The CDR3 coding sequence is TGTGCCAGCAGTAGGGGACTAGCGGAAACGACCCAGTACTTC.